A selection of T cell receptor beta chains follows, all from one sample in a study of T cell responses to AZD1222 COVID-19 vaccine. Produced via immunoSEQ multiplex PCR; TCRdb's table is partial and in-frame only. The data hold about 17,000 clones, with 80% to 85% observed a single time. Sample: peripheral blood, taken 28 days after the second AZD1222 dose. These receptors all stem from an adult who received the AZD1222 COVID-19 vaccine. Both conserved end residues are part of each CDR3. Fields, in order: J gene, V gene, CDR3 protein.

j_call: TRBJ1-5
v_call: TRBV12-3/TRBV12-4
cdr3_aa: CASSGQDNQPQHF

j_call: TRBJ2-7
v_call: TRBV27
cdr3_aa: CASSPNSIKGTDEQYF

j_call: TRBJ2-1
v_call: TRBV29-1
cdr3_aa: CSVDPGPTDEQFF

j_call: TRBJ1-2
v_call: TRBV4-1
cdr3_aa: CASRQPGGNYGYTF

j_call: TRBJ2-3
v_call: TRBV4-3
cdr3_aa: CASSQEGSGIVGAQYF

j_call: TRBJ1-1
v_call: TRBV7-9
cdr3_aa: CASSSYSDTEAFF

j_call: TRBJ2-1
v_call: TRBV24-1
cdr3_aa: CATSAGGLDRVSEQFF

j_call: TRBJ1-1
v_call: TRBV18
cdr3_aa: CASSPLRTENTEAFF

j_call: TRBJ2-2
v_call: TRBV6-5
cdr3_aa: CASSTGTANTGELFF

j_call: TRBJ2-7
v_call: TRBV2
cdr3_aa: CASSAGGAYEQYF

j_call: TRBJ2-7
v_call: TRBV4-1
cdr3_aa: CASSQRGMAYEQYF

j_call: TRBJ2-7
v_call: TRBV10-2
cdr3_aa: CASRGQGSSYEQYF

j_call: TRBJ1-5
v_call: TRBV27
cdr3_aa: CASSSYGGNQPQHF

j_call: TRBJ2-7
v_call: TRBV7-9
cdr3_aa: CASSAGGYGAYEQYF

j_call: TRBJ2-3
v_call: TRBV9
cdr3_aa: CASSPADTQYF

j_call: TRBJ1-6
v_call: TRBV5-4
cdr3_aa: CASSREASSYNSPLHF

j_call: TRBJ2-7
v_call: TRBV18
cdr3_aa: CASSSLLASAYEQYF

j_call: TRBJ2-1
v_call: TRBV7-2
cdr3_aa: CASSKTGTENHNEQFF

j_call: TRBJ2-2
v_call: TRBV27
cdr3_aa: CASSFSGIGELFF

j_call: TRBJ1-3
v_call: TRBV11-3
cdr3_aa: CASSLHVRSGNTIYF

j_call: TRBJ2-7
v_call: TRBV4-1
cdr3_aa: CASSHRTGTGGNEQYF

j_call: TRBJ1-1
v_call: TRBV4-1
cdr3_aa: CASSHYQGRTEAFF